The rows below give T cell receptor beta chains drawn from one sample of a study of post-analysis software for immune sequencing data. A single record per CDR3 protein comes from TCRdb applying MiXCR to the PCR reads. The sample has 650,000 to 900,000 distinct CDR3 sequences, around 45% seen once. Sequenced sample: blood. These receptors all stem from a girl under 18 with multiple sclerosis. Each CDR3 is given with its conserved first and last residue.

>TRBV6-2/TRBV6-3|TRBJ2-7
CASGSGDTYEQYF
>TRBV7-3|TRBJ2-5
CASSLGSDRIGETQYF
>TRBV6-6|TRBJ1-2
CASSPTTSNYGYTF
>TRBV27|TRBJ2-3
CASSREWEGPTDTQYF
>TRBV11-3|TRBJ2-1
CASSLSFNAAATRNGQFF
>TRBV24-1|TRBJ2-3
CATSDEAVDTQYF
>TRBV5-1|TRBJ2-1
CASSPRRDPHGESSYNEQFF
>TRBV6-5|TRBJ2-5
CASTELGNNEQYF
>TRBV6-5|TRBJ2-5
CAGSAPGQGRETQYF
>TRBV3-1|-
CASSPSPGNSAYEQYF
>TRBV20-1|TRBJ2-1
CSAPAPETGYNEQFF
>TRBV9|TRBJ2-5
CASSNPVIQETQYF
>TRBV27|-
CASRGPYHEQYF
>TRBV28|TRBJ1-2
CASSLREAYTF
>TRBV7-9|TRBJ2-7
CASSPGSGQGRYEQYF
>TRBV2|TRBJ2-7
CASSVSRGYEQYF
>TRBV7-9|TRBJ2-1
CASRNRDYLNNEQFF
>TRBV20-1|TRBJ1-6
CSARDQGFVGSPLHF
>TRBV7-2|TRBJ2-3
CASSRSSGGEDTQYF
>TRBV12-3/TRBV12-4|TRBJ2-3
CASSLTGGSADTQYF
>TRBV15|TRBJ2-1
CATSRGPGPPYNEQFF
>TRBV29-1|TRBJ2-1
CSEWTSGSNEQFF
>TRBV7-7|TRBJ2-1
CASSLGVSRNEQFF
>TRBV29-1|TRBJ2-1
CSVRREGNEQFF
>TRBV2|TRBJ2-6
CASRGGPGANVLTF
>TRBV28|TRBJ1-5
CASSLSGVQPQHF
>TRBV29-1|TRBJ1-1
CSVERQANTEAFF
>TRBV6-1|TRBJ1-1
CASSGVRIAEAFF
>TRBV6-1|TRBJ2-6
CASNPGRAGANVLTF
>TRBV7-9|TRBJ2-7
CASSLGPVDSKPYEQYF
>TRBV6-6|TRBJ2-4
CASGEVKNIQYF
>TRBV15|TRBJ2-6
CATSRDGGAYSGANVLTF
>TRBV12-3/TRBV12-4|TRBJ2-1
CASSPAVDGEQFF
>TRBV6-5|TRBJ2-1
CASVGVNEQFF
>TRBV15|TRBJ1-2
CATSRDQGQSFIYGYTF
>TRBV5-6|TRBJ2-7
CASSWRTSGVYEQYF
>TRBV12-3/TRBV12-4|TRBJ2-2
CASSFSPNWGGTGELFF
>TRBV3-1|TRBJ2-5
CASSQGPYQETQYF
>TRBV28|TRBJ1-6
CASSSRGRNSPLHF
>TRBV6-5|TRBJ2-7
CASSRDGISYEQYF
>TRBV14|TRBJ1-4
CASSQASGAREKLFF
>TRBV7-8|TRBJ2-1
CASSINPGGGVPYNEQFF
>TRBV3-1|TRBJ2-1
CASSQGPLMGNEQFF
>TRBV12-3/TRBV12-4|TRBJ2-7
CASSASSLEQYF
>TRBV11-2|TRBJ1-2
CTSSLGMGAVGYTF
>TRBV27|TRBJ1-5
CASSFTGTPGGPQHF
>TRBV12-3/TRBV12-4|TRBJ1-4
CASSPDRPRGEKLFF
>TRBV19|TRBJ2-7
CASSGTSGLYEQYF